This is a list of T cell receptor beta chains from one sample in a study of T cells in lung cancer brain metastases. Sequencing used immunoSEQ multiplex PCR; TCRdb keeps in-frame clones, though not all of them. The data hold some 5,000 clones, with roughly 88% observed a single time. The sample comprised tumor tissue from the primary lung tumor. These receptors came from a man aged 45-60 years with non-small cell lung cancer. Each CDR3 is given with its conserved first and last residue. The D gene is left open where the match is weak. Only some rows state a clone size, as once, few, many or a class for expanded clones.

cdr3_aa	cdr3_nt	v_call	j_call	clone_size	d_call
CASSQVNRMNEKLFF	TGCGCCAGCAGCCAAGTGAACAGGATGAATGAAAAACTGTTTTTT	TRBV4-1	TRBJ1-4	few	NA
CASSHGPVGEYNEQFF	TGTGCCAGCAGCCACGGACCGGTGGGGGAATACAATGAGCAGTTCTTC	TRBV5-5	TRBJ2-1	NA	NA
CASSWRGGLGETQYF	TGTGCCAGCAGTTGGCGGGGGGGTTTAGGAGAGACCCAGTACTTC	TRBV27	TRBJ2-5	NA	TRBD2
CASSRPGLGGELFF	TGTGCCAGCAGCCGCCCAGGGTTAGGAGGGGAGCTGTTTTTT	TRBV27	TRBJ2-2	NA	NA
CASRSGMNTEAFF	TGTGCCAGCAGGTCTGGCATGAACACTGAAGCTTTCTTT	TRBV2	TRBJ1-1	NA	NA
CASRGRGGMNTEAFF	TGTGCCAGCAGGGGGAGGGGTGGCATGAACACTGAAGCTTTCTTT	TRBV2	TRBJ1-1	NA	NA
CASSLVFQTKGRKSSYNSPLHF	TGCGCCAGCAGCTTGGTCTTTCAGACTAAAGGACGGAAGAGCTCCTATAATTCACCCCTCCACTTT	TRBV5-1	TRBJ1-6	NA	NA
CASSLATSGSTYEQYF	TGCGCCAGCAGCCTTGCGACTAGCGGGAGTACGTACGAGCAGTACTTC	TRBV5-1	TRBJ2-7	NA	TRBD2
CASSSRRNTEAFF	TGTGCCAGCAGCTCTCGACGGAACACTGAAGCTTTTTTT	TRBV11-3	TRBJ1-1	NA	NA
CASSLKQGVNTEAFF	TGTGCCAGCAGCTTAAAACAGGGGGTGAACACTGAAGCTTTCTTT	TRBV5-4	TRBJ1-1	NA	TRBD1
CASSIQGAGYEQYF	TGCGCCAGCAGCATCCAGGGGGCGGGCTACGAGCAGTACTTC	TRBV4-1	TRBJ2-7	NA	TRBD1
CASQLQANQPQHF	TGTGCCAGCCAACTTCAGGCGAATCAGCCCCAGCATTTT	TRBV28	TRBJ1-5	NA	NA
CSVSLSLGDGQYF	TGCAGCGTGTCCCTATCTTTAGGGGATGGGCAGTACTTC	TRBV29-1	TRBJ2-7	NA	NA
CANRAGMNTEAFF	TGTGCCAACCGGGCGGGGATGAACACTGAAGCTTTCTTT	TRBV2	TRBJ1-1	few	NA
CASSSDRRNSPLHF	TGTGCCAGCAGTTCCGACAGACGTAATTCACCCCTCCACTTT	TRBV7-9	TRBJ1-6	NA	NA